This passage covers 31 T cell receptor beta chains from one sample sequenced in a study of cytomegalovirus exposure and HLA in healthy donors. 60 Vbeta and 13 Jbeta primers were used in PCR. Profiling relied on immunoSEQ multiplex PCR, and the TCRdb table lists in-frame clones only, not all of them. Of about 89,000 clones in the sample, 85% are singletons; the top ten hold around 7%. Sequenced sample: PBMCs. These receptors were collected from a man aged 35-49 years in good health and CMV-seropositive.

The chain employs TRBV19 and TRBJ1-5, with 9 positions matching TRBD1. Germline V CDR1 and CDR2: LNHDA, SQIVND (reference sequence). This CDR3 contains 16 residues. V lost 3 bases, J lost 6 bases, and 9 bases stayed unmatched. CDR3 loop: CASSIGGTGGLQPQHF. The CDR3 DNA reads TGTGCCAGTAGTATTGGGGGAACAGGGGGCCTTCAGCCCCAGCATTTT. The whole variable domain, remainder taken from reference TRBV19 and TRBJ1-5, is DGGITQSPKYLFRKEGQNVTLSCEQNLNHDAMYWYRQDPGQGLRLIYYSQIVNDFQKGDIAEGYSVSREKKESFPLTVTSAQKNPTAFYLCASSIGGTGGLQPQHFGDGTRLSIL.

The chain joins TRBV7-6 to TRBJ2-5; 10 bases line up with TRBD2. Germline CDR1 reads SGHVS; CDR2 reads FNYEAQ. This CDR3 comprises 17 residues. V dropped 1 base and J dropped 4; count of bases not matched to a gene: 9. Written as DNA, the CDR3 is TGTGCCAGCAGCTTAGTCTCTCTAGCGGGGGCCATAGAGACCCAGTACTTC. Residues: CASSLVSLAGAIETQYF.

V and J are TRBV28 and TRBJ2-7, with 9 bases identical to TRBD1. J lost 3 bases, V lost 2 bases, and 2 bases had no gene match. CDR1 is MDHEN, CDR2 SYDVKM, per germline. CDR3 length equals 14 residues. CDR3 coding DNA: TGTGCCAGCAGTTTAGGGACAGGGAACTACGAGCAGTACTTC. It translates to CASSLGTGNYEQYF.

V is TRBV27 and J is TRBJ2-3; 8 bases align to TRBD2. The germline gives CDR1 MNHEY, CDR2 SMNVEV (reference sequence). J was trimmed by 2 bases and V by 3 bases; bases with no gene match: 10. The CDR3 has 17 residues. The CDR3 loop reads CASSFRLAGLVTDTQYF. The CDR3 nucleotides are TGTGCCAGCAGTTTTAGGCTAGCGGGCCTTGTCACAGATACGCAGTATTTT.

The chain uses TRBV5-1 and TRBJ1-4; 8 nucleotides line up with TRBD1. The V gene end was trimmed by 3 bases and the J gene end by 2 bases; junction bases not matched to a gene: 9. Germline V gene data show CDR1 as SGHRS and CDR2 as YFSETQ. The length of the CDR3 is 17 residues. The CDR3 DNA reads as TGCGCCAGCAGCTCGGGACAGGTGGGGCGTACTAATGAAAAACTGTTTTTT. Its protein product is CASSSGQVGRTNEKLFF.

V gene TRBV19 combines with J gene TRBJ1-1; the match to TRBD1 covers 8 bases. From germline, CDR1 is LNHDA and CDR2 SQIVND (reference sequence). The CDR3 covers 14 residues. Unmatched junction bases numbered 6, after V lost 3 bases and J lost 6 bases. This CDR3 is CASSMNRGIAEAFF. The CDR3 DNA sequence: TGTGCCAGTAGTATGAACAGGGGGATCGCTGAAGCTTTCTTT.

The rearrangement joins TRBV30 to TRBJ1-2, with D uncertain. Trimming left V 1 base short and J 6 bases short, with 3 bases between. CDR1 and CDR2 (germline): GTSNPN, SVGIG (reference sequence). The CDR3 sequence is 10 residues long. In DNA form, the CDR3 reads TGTGCCTGGAGTGCCGATGGCTACACCTTC. This sequence encodes CAWSADGYTF.

Remarks on this clone: The sample contains more than one DNA sequence encoding this CDR3. V gene TRBV5-1 combines with J gene TRBJ1-1; D is uncertain. V shed 0 bases and J shed 2 bases, with 14 bases lying between them. The germline CDR1 and CDR2 sequences are SGHRS and YFSETQ. This CDR3 is built from 16 residues. The CDR3 sequence: CASSLVSDSFNTEAFF. CDR3 sequence (DNA): TGCGCCAGCAGCTTGGTCTCAGATTCTTTCAACACTGAAGCTTTCTTT.

V and J are TRBV27 and TRBJ2-3; D possibly corresponds to TRBD1 (5 bases). The germline V and J ends were trimmed by 6 bases and 0 bases, with 13 bases remaining between them. The CDR3 runs 15 residues. The germline CDR1 and CDR2 sequences are MNHEY and SMNVEV (reference sequence). The CDR3 DNA follows: TGTGCCAGCAGCCCAGGGTCTTTTAGCACAGATACGCAGTATTTT. This sequence encodes CASSPGSFSTDTQYF.

CDR3 region: CASSSWTGGPTSGYNEQFF. DNA for the CDR3: TGTGCCAGCAGTTCGTGGACAGGGGGCCCCACTAGCGGTTACAATGAGCAGTTCTTC. This chain connects TRBV28 to TRBJ2-1, with 11 bases lining up with TRBD1. Trimming cost V 4 bases and J 4 bases; bases outside gene matches: 15. Germline-derived CDR1 and CDR2 are MDHEN and SYDVKM. This CDR3 region has 19 residues.

This chain joins TRBV5-1 and TRBJ2-1; tentative D call: TRBD1 (6 bases). The V gene lost 4 bases and the J gene lost 10 bases, with 12 bases spanning the gap. In germline, CDR1 is SGHRS, CDR2 YFSETQ. The CDR3 runs 12 residues. The CDR3 region is CASSLRGTEQFF. The CDR3 nucleotides read TGCGCCAGCAGCCTAAGAGGGACAGAGCAGTTCTTC. Full variable domain (missing parts from reference TRBV5-1 and TRBJ2-1): KAGVTQTPRYLIKTRGQQVTLSCSPISGHRSVSWYQQTPGQGLQFLFEYFSETQRNKGNFPGRFSGRQFSNSRSEMNVSTLELGDSALYLCASSLRGTEQFFGPGTRLTVL.

This rearrangement joins TRBV6-1 to TRBJ2-1; 9 nucleotides match TRBD1. CDR3 size: 15 residues. J gave up 3 bases and V 5 bases, and 5 bases lay outside the gene matches. Looked up from germline, CDR1 is MNHNS and CDR2 is SASEGT. CDR3 protein: CASSQQGAYYNEQFF. DNA of the CDR3: TGTGCCAGCAGTCAACAGGGGGCATACTACAATGAGCAGTTCTTC.

The rearrangement uses TRBV11-3 and TRBJ2-7, with TRBD2 identical over 7 bases. The CDR3 consists of 14 residues. Losses at the gene ends were 5 bases for V and 1 base for J; bases not matched to a gene: 5. Germline V gene lookup returns CDR1 SGHNT and CDR2 YENEEA. The CDR3 here is CASSPGGGSYEQYF. The CDR3, as DNA: TGTGCCAGCAGCCCTGGGGGGGGATCCTACGAGCAGTACTTC.

The chain recombines TRBV6-6 with TRBJ1-5, with D uncertain. CDR3 length: 13 amino acids. Germline-derived CDR1 and CDR2 are MNHNY and SVGAGI (reference sequence). Trimming stripped 6 bases from V and 4 bases from J, with 10 bases between. The CDR3 is CASRGEVNQPQHF. Written as DNA, the CDR3 is TGTGCCAGCAGGGGTGAGGTAAATCAGCCCCAGCATTTT.

The rearrangement links TRBV6-1 to TRBJ2-7; TRBD1 aligns across 10 bases. The ends lost 0 bases at V and 2 bases at J; junction bases unmatched: 7. CDR3 size: 17 residues. Germline CDR1 and CDR2: MNHNS and SASEGT. CDR3 protein: CASSEALTGQGPYEQYF. CDR3 nucleotide sequence: TGTGCCAGCAGTGAAGCGCTCACGGGACAGGGGCCCTACGAGCAGTACTTC.

This chain connects TRBV27 to TRBJ2-3; no clear D. V was cut by 4 bases and J by 0 bases, with 14 bases left in between. Germline V gene sequence: CDR1 MNHEY, CDR2 SMNVEV (reference sequence). This CDR3 is 16 amino acids long. The DNA of the CDR3 is TGTGCCAGCAGTTCAACCCGGGTCCCTAGCACAGATACGCAGTATTTT. Translating it yields CASSSTRVPSTDTQYF.

The rearrangement joins TRBV5-1 to TRBJ1-2; 7 bases agree with TRBD1. The ends lost 4 bases at V and 4 bases at J; junction bases unmatched: 10. This CDR3 spans 15 amino acids. CDR1 and CDR2 from the germline V gene are SGHRS and YFSETQ. The CDR3 reads CASSPRTGDPYGYTF. The CDR3 DNA reads TGCGCCAGCAGCCCGCGGACAGGCGATCCCTATGGCTACACCTTC.

This chain connects TRBV5-1 to TRBJ2-1, with 12 bases that match TRBD1. V shed 7 bases, J shed 5 bases, and the junction held 10 bases outside the gene matches. CDR3 length: 16 amino acids. Germline CDR1 SGHRS, CDR2 YFSETQ. The CDR3 nucleotides read TGCGCCAGCGCAATCCCCGGGACAGGGGGCCACAATGAGCAGTTCTTC. It yields the protein CASAIPGTGGHNEQFF.

This rearrangement joins TRBV7-2 to TRBJ2-3; TRBD2 aligns across 15 bases. CDR3 size: 16 residues. V lost 5 bases and J lost 4; bases outside the gene matches: 4. CDR1 and CDR2 (germline): SGHTA, FQGNSA. The CDR3 DNA is TGTGCCAGCAGCAGGACTAGCGGGAGGGGGGCAGATACGCAGTATTTT. The encoded protein is CASSRTSGRGADTQYF.

This clone has just a few counts. The chain employs TRBV7-8 and TRBJ2-7; 10 positions match TRBD2. CDR3 length equals 18 residues. Germline V gives CDR1 SGHVS, CDR2 FQNEAQ. V shed 0 bases and J 7 bases; nucleotides not matched to a gene: 15. The CDR3 nucleotides are TGTGCCAGCAGCTTAGCAGGGCTAGCGGGGGCGCGGGGGGGAGAGCAGTACTTC. It codes for CASSLAGLAGARGGEQYF.

J is TRBJ2-5 and V is TRBV6-1; 10 nucleotides line up with TRBD2. The length of the CDR3 is 15 residues. V lost 3 bases and J lost 6; bases outside the gene matches: 7. The germline gives CDR1 MNHNS, CDR2 SASEGT. CDR3 nucleotides: TGTGCCAGCAGTGATAGGAGCGGGGGGGCAAAGACCCAGTACTTC. Its protein is CASSDRSGGAKTQYF.

This clone was counted only a few times. CDR3 nucleotide sequence: TGTGCCTGGAGTGTACAAAGGACAGAGTACACCTTC. It is translated as CAWSVQRTEYTF. The chain links TRBV30 to TRBJ1-2; possibly TRBD1 for D (6 bases). CDR1 and CDR2 (germline): GTSNPN, SVGIG (reference sequence). The V end was cut by 0 bases, the J end by 11 bases, with 13 bases between. CDR3 length: 12 residues.

V and J are TRBV14 and TRBJ2-2; TRBD1 might be the D (6 bases). The V end lost 1 base, the J end lost 7 bases, and 16 bases lay between the germline ends. Germline CDR1 SGHDN, CDR2 FVKESK. The CDR3 is 16 residues long. The CDR3 coding sequence is TGTGCCAGCAGCCAAGCCCACAACAGGGCTCGCGGGGAGCTGTTTTTT. Translated: CASSQAHNRARGELFF.

This clone was picked up one time. The gene calls are TRBV6-1 and TRBJ1-3; no clear D. V was cut by 0 bases and J by 1 base, with 4 bases left in between. The germline CDR1 and CDR2 sequences are MNHNS and SASEGT. CDR3 length: 14 amino acids. The CDR3: CASSEAPSGNTIYF. The CDR3 region has the DNA TGTGCCAGCAGTGAAGCCCCATCTGGAAACACCATATATTTT.

V gene TRBV7-6 combines with J gene TRBJ2-7, with TRBD2 matching 10 bases. There are 16 residues in the CDR3. J was trimmed by 5 bases and V by 5 bases; bases with no gene match: 12. Germline lookup yields CDR1 SGHVS and CDR2 FNYEAQ. The CDR3 sequence: CASSARRAGGSHEQYF. CDR3 in DNA: TGTGCCAGCAGCGCAAGAAGAGCGGGAGGGTCCCACGAGCAGTACTTC.

This clone was seen more than once but under ten times. Here the CDR3 DNA reads TGTGCCAGCAGTCACCAGGGGGCTGGTGGCTACACCTTC. As protein: CASSHQGAGGYTF. The chain recombines TRBV27 with TRBJ1-2; 8 bases are a match to TRBD1. Germline V CDR1 and CDR2: MNHEY, SMNVEV (reference sequence). The CDR3 runs to 13 residues. Trimming at V came to 5 bases and at J to 7 bases, leaving 6 bases not matched to a gene.

The chain carries TRBV30 and TRBJ2-3, with D possibly being TRBD2 (5 bases). This CDR3 is 12 amino acids long. Germline CDR1 and CDR2: GTSNPN and SVGIG (reference sequence). V lost 7 bases and J lost 5, with 13 bases in between. CDR3 nucleotide sequence: TGTGCCTCATGGGAGCGGCGAGATACGCAGTATTTT. Its protein is CASWERRDTQYF.

The chain combines TRBV7-6 with TRBJ2-7; 7 nucleotides agree with TRBD2. Germline CDR1 reads SGHVS; CDR2 reads FNYEAQ. V trimming: 2 bases; J trimming: 2 bases; junction bases outside the gene matches: 9. The CDR3 is 16 amino acids. CDR3 in amino acids: CASSLPPSGLPYEQYF. CDR3 DNA sequence: TGTGCCAGCAGCTTACCTCCTAGCGGACTACCCTACGAGCAGTACTTC.

The rearrangement joins TRBV9 to TRBJ2-3, with a possible D match to TRBD2 (5 bases). The CDR3 totals 14 residues. V was pared by 0 bases and J by 6 bases, with 11 bases between. In germline, CDR1 is SGDLS, CDR2 YYNGEE. This chain's CDR3 is CASSVVGRGDTQYF. CDR3 sequence (DNA): TGTGCCAGCAGCGTAGTGGGTCGGGGTGATACGCAGTATTTT.

V is TRBV13 and J is TRBJ1-3; 8 nucleotides align to TRBD1. Germline V gene sequence: CDR1 PRHDT, CDR2 FYEKMQ (reference sequence). CDR3 length: 14 amino acids. V gave up 5 bases and J gave up 6 bases; unmatched junction bases: 6. CDR3 coding DNA: TGTGCCAGCAGCACCCGGGACAGGCTAAACACCATATATTTT. As protein: CASSTRDRLNTIYF.

The chain recombines TRBV5-1 with TRBJ1-2, with 7 bases that match TRBD1. J was trimmed by 0 bases and V by 0 bases; bases with no gene match: 5. The CDR3 is made up of 16 amino acids. Germline loops: CDR1 SGHRS, CDR2 YFSETQ. CDR3 sequence: CASSLAPTGPNYGYTF. Here the CDR3 DNA reads TGCGCCAGCAGCTTGGCCCCGACAGGGCCTAACTATGGCTACACCTTC.